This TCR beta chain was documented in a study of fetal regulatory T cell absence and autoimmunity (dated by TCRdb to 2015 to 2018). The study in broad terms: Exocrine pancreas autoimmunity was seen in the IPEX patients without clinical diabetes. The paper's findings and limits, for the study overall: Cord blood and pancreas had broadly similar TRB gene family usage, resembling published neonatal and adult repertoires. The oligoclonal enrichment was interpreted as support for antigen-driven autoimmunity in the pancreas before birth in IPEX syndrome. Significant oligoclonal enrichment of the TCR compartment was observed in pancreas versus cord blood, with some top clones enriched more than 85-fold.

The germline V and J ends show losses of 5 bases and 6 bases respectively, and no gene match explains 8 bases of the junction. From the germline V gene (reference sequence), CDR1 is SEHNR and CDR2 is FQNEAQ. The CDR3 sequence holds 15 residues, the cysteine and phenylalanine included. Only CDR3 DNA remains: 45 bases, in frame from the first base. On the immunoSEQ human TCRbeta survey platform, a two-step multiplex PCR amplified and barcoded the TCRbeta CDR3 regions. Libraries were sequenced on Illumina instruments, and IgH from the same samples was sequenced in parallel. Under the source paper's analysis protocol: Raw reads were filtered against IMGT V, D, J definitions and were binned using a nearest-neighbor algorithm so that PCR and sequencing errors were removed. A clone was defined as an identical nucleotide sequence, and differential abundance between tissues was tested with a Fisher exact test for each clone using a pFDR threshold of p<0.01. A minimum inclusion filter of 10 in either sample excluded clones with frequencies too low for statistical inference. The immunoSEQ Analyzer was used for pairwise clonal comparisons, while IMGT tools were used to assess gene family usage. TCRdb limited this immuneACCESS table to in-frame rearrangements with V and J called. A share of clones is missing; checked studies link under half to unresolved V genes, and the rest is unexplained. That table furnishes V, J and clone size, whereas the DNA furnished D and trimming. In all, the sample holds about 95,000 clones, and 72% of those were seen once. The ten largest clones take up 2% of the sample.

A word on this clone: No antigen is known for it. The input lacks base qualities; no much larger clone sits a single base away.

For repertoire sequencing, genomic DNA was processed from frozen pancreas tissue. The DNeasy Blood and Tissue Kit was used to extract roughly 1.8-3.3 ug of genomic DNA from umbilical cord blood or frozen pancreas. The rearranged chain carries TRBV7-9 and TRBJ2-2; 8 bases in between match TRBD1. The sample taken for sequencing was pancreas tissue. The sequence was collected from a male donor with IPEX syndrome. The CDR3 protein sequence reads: CASSRQGAGAGELFF. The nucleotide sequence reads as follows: TGTGCCAGCAGCAGGCAGGGGGCGGGTGCCGGGGAGCTGTTTTTT.